This is a list of T cell receptor beta chains from one sample in a study of blood T cells in healthy people across ages. TCRdb passed the 5' RACE reads through MiXCR, listing each CDR3 protein once. The table includes 850,000 or so distinct CDR3 sequences, 25% to 30% detected once. Sequencing was carried out using blood. The origin of the receptors is a woman of 80 years or more in good health. The CDR3 runs from the conserved cysteine through the conserved F or W.

16,TRBV20-1,TRBJ2-7,CSGSDRGGLSAYEQYF
16,TRBV20-1,TRBJ2-5,CSASRPGLGRGETQYF
13,TRBV29-1,TRBJ1-1,CSDLTGGGTEAFF
16,TRBV5-5,TRBJ2-1,CASSSGALRAYNEQFF
15,TRBV6-1,TRBJ1-6,CASSDRDRENSPLHF
14,TRBV19,TRBJ2-1,CASRAGGPYNEQFF
17,TRBV4-1,TRBJ2-1,CASSQVTGGVLYNEQFF
15,TRBV7-2,TRBJ1-4,CASSFARRSNEKLFF
13,TRBV19,TRBJ1-2,CASYRQGDYGYTF
12,TRBV20-1,TRBJ1-1,CSAAREDTEAFF
13,TRBV12-3/TRBV12-4,TRBJ2-3,CASSPKARDTQYF
16,TRBV6-6,TRBJ2-1,CASSQPSGGARGEQFF
12,TRBV12-3/TRBV12-4,TRBJ1-2,CASSSRNYGYTF
15,TRBV12-3/TRBV12-4,TRBJ2-5,CASSLAPGNQETQYF
14,TRBV6-2/TRBV6-3,TRBJ1-5,CASSGTVKNQPQHF
18,TRBV7-2,TRBJ1-2,CASSSPGQGEERRYGYTF
12,TRBV29-1,TRBJ1-1,CSGGTGGTEAFF
15,TRBV20-1,.,CSTTRQALGQETQYF
13,TRBV7-9,TRBJ2-7,CASGPTGPYEQYF
15,TRBV6-5,TRBJ2-1,CASSYQVAGEYEQFF
15,TRBV7-2,TRBJ2-1,CASSARGTYYNEQFF
15,TRBV6-6,TRBJ1-2,CASRPGQLLSYGYTF
14,TRBV9,TRBJ1-6,CASSAAVYNSPLHF
17,TRBV13,TRBJ2-5,CTSSSRASGGAQETQYF
16,TRBV12-3/TRBV12-4,TRBJ1-1,CASSSRPTGVDTEAFF
15,TRBV20-1,TRBJ2-3,CSARSGGQGIDTQYF
15,TRBV7-2,TRBJ2-3,CASRRQGAEADTQYF
17,TRBV20-1,TRBJ2-1,CSASFPRGMSSYNEQFF
14,TRBV12-3/TRBV12-4,TRBJ1-1,CASSFKGLNTEAFF
16,TRBV7-9,TRBJ2-5,CASSFGSGGASETQYF
16,TRBV6-2/TRBV6-3,TRBJ1-1,CASSSTTVSMNTEAFF
16,TRBV4-2,TRBJ2-2,CASSRTGQGGTGELFF
15,TRBV20-1,TRBJ2-7,CSARAEGTRYYEQYF
14,TRBV12-3/TRBV12-4,TRBJ1-6,CASSTGQGNSPLHF
14,TRBV5-1,TRBJ2-1,CASSLVASYDEQFF
16,TRBV4-3,TRBJ2-1,CASSQEGAGGPAEQFF
15,TRBV15,TRBJ2-7,CATSGPRHGGYEQYF
17,TRBV7-2,TRBJ2-7,CASSKLSGGGPYNEQYF
16,TRBV20-1,TRBJ2-7,CSARDGRGARSYEQYF
13,TRBV9,TRBJ2-3,CASGGGNTDTQYF
13,TRBV10-3,TRBJ2-1,CAISGTSGAQQFF